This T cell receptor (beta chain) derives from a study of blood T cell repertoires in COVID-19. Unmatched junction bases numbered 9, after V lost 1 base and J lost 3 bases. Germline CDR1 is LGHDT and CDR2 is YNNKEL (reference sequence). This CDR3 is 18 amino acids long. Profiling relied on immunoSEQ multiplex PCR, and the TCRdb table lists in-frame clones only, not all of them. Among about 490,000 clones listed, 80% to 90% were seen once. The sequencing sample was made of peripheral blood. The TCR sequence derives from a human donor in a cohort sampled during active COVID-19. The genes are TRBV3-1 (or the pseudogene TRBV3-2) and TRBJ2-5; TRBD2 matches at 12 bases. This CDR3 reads CASSQGKRTSGVEETQYF. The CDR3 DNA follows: TGTGCCAGCAGCCAAGGGAAGAGGACTAGCGGGGTAGAAGAGACCCAGTACTTC.